This T cell receptor beta chain was documented in a study of cytomegalovirus exposure and HLA in healthy donors. Whole-study results and caveats: Investigators reported 150 to 200 TCR beta chains as tied to cytomegalovirus. A prior analysis recorded that most TCR beta V segments were productive about 87% or about 30% of the time.

Note on this clone: Its matching antigen is unknown.

V lost 11 bases, J lost 4 bases, and 12 bases lay in between. The CDR3 runs to 12 residues. CDR1 MNHNY and CDR2 SVGAGI come from the germline V gene (reference sequence). 60 Vbeta and 13 Jbeta primers were used in PCR. Generated by immunoSEQ multiplex PCR, the TCRdb table keeps only in-frame clones and is missing some. The table has 57,000 or so clones, around two thirds seen once. The chain carries TRBV6-6 and TRBJ2-1; no clear D. The TCR sequence derives from a woman aged 55-69 years in good health and CMV-seropositive. Sequenced sample: PBMCs. CDR3 nucleotides: TGTGCCTCGCATACGAGGTACAATGAGCAGTTCTTC. It is translated as CASHTRYNEQFF.